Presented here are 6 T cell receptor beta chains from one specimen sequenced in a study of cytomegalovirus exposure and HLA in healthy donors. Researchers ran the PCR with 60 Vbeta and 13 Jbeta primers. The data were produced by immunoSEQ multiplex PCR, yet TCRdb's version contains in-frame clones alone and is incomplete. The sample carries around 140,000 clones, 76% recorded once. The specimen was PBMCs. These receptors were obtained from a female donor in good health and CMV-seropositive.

The CDR3 loop reads CASKGTGGNEQYF. CDR3 sequence (DNA): TGTGCCAGCAAGGGGACAGGGGGTAACGAGCAGTACTTC. The chain couples TRBV2 to TRBJ2-7, with 11 bases identical to TRBD1. This CDR3 spans 13 amino acids. V lost 7 bases and J lost 5; bases outside the gene matches: 4. CDR1 is SNHLY, CDR2 FYNNEI, per germline.

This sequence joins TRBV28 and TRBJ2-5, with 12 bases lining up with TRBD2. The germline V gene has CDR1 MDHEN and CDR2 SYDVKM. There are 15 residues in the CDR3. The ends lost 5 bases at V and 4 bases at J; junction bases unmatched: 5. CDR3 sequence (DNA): TGTGCCAGCAGTGACCTAGCGGGGGGGCGAGAGACCCAGTACTTC. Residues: CASSDLAGGRETQYF. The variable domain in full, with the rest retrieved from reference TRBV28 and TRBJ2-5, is DVKVTQSSRYLVKRTGEKVFLECVQDMDHENMFWYRQDPGLGLRLIYFSYDVKMKEKGDIPEGYSVSREKKERFSLILESASTNQTSMYLCASSDLAGGRETQYFGPGTRLLVL.

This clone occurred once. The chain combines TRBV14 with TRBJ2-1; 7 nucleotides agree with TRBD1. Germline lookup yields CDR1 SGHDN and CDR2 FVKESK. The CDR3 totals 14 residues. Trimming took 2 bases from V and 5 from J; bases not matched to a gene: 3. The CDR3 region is CASSQLGTDNEQFF. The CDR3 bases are TGTGCCAGCAGCCAATTAGGGACAGACAATGAGCAGTTCTTC. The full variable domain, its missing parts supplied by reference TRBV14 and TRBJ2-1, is EAGVTQFPSHSVIEKGQTVTLRCDPISGHDNLYWYRRVMGKEIKFLLHFVKESKQDESGMPNNRFLAERTGGTYSTLKVQPAELEDSGVYFCASSQLGTDNEQFFGPGTRLTVL.

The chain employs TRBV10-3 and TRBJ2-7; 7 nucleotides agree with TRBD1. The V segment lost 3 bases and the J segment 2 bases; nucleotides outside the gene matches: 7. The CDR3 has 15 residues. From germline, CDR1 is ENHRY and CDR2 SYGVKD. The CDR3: CAISDDRERTYEQYF. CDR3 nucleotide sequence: TGTGCCATCAGTGATGACAGGGAGCGGACCTACGAGCAGTACTTC.

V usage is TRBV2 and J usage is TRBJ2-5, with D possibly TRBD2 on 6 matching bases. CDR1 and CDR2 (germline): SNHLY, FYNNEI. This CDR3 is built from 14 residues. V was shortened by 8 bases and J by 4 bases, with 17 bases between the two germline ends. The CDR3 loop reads CASLPRSGSETQYF. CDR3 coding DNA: TGTGCCAGCCTCCCCCGCAGCGGGTCAGAGACCCAGTACTTC.

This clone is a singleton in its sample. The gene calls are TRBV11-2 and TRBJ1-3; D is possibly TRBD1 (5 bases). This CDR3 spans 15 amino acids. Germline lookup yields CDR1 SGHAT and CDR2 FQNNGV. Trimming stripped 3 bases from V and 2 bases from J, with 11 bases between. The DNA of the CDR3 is TGTGCCAGCAGCTTGGGAAGGGGCACTGGAAACACCATATATTTT. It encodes CASSLGRGTGNTIYF.